The sequence of this T cell receptor beta chain was determined in a study of CD8 T cells in ankylosing spondylitis. TCRdb reanalysed the 5' RACE reads using MiXCR and keeps one entry per CDR3 protein. Of 200,000 to 300,000 distinct CDR3 sequences listed, more than 9% were seen once; the top ten hold 2.6%. The TCR was taken from a male donor with ankylosing spondylitis or in good health (not recorded which). Sequencing was done on a sample of blood, either unsorted or a sorted T cell fraction (not recorded which).

The CDR3 DNA sequence: TGTGCCAGCTCACCACGGGCAGGGGGCGACTATGGCTACACCTTC. This translates into CASSPRAGGDYGYTF. The chain combines TRBV18 with TRBJ1-2, with 8 bases lining up with TRBD1. Trimming took 1 base from V and 3 from J; bases not matched to a gene: 4. Germline CDR1 and CDR2: KGHSH and LQKENI. This CDR3 has 15 residues.